This record covers a single T cell receptor beta chain. The data derive from a study of T cell responses to AZD1222 COVID-19 vaccine. This CDR3 is 16 amino acids long. Germline V gene sequence: CDR1 SGHTA, CDR2 FQGTGA. V dropped 0 bases and J dropped 4 bases, with 12 bases sitting between them. Clones were sequenced by immunoSEQ multiplex PCR, and TCRdb holds only the in-frame ones, with some missing. The sample has over 130,000 clones, around 91% seen once. The source is an adult in good health. The V and J genes are TRBV7-3 and TRBJ2-2, with D tentatively TRBD1 or TRBD2 (7 bases each). The sequenced sample was peripheral blood, obtained on day 0 of AZD1222 vaccination. DNA for the CDR3: TGTGCCAGCAGCTTAACAGGGGGCGGGAGCACCGGGGAGCTGTTTTTT. Protein: CASSLTGGGSTGELFF.